A single sample is the source of the 5 T cell receptor beta chains below, sequenced in a study of post-analysis software for immune sequencing data. Whole-study results and caveats: Controls showed lower frequencies than patients for 4 or 5 TRBV segments, and TRBV5-6, TRBV5-1 and TRBV20-1 were among these.

Antigens for these TCRs are unknown. Prepared libraries of TCR beta cDNA carried unique molecular identifiers. Each CDR3 protein is one row after TCRdb ran MiXCR on the PCR reads. Of a few hundred thousand distinct CDR3 sequences listed, under 40% were seen once; the top ten hold 5% to 6%. What was sequenced was blood. The origin of the receptors is a girl between 2 and 17 years old with multiple sclerosis.

The genes are TRBV7-8 and TRBJ2-7; weak D call: TRBD1 (6 bases). Trimming cost V 5 bases and J 2 bases, with 16 bases left between them. Germline CDR1 SGHVS, CDR2 FQNEAQ. This CDR3 comprises 15 residues. Here the CDR3 DNA reads TGTGCCAGCAGCCGACAGGCAGCCGATACCTACGAGCAGTACTTC. Its protein product is CASSRQAADTYEQYF.

The gene calls are TRBV6-1 and TRBJ2-1; the match to TRBD2 covers 7 bases. The trim removed 7 bases at V and 1 base at J, leaving 7 bases unmatched. This CDR3 is 15 amino acids long. Germline V lookup: CDR1 MNHNS, CDR2 SASEGT. The CDR3 DNA sequence: TGTGCCAGCACTAGAAGCGGGGCGTCCTACAATGAGCAGTTCTTC. Its protein product is CASTRSGASYNEQFF.

The chain combines TRBV4-1 with TRBJ2-5, with a possible D match to TRBD1 (5 bases). The CDR3 consists of 16 residues. In germline, CDR1 is MGHRA, CDR2 YSYEKL. Trimming cost V 0 bases and J 13 bases, with 24 bases left between them. The CDR3 nucleotides read TGCGCCAGCAGCCAAGATCAGTGGGCCGAGTGGCAGGGATGGTACTTC. Translation: CASSQDQWAEWQGWYF.

This clonotype has more than one count but fewer than ten. The V and J genes are TRBV20-1 and TRBJ2-5, with TRBD1 matching over 9 bases. This CDR3 is 13 amino acids long. Germline CDR1 is DFQATT and CDR2 is SNEGSKA (reference sequence). The trim removed 4 bases at V and 5 bases at J, leaving 5 bases unmatched. CDR3 protein: CSATYRGRETQYF. In nucleotides, the CDR3 is TGCAGTGCTACCTACAGGGGGCGGGAGACCCAGTACTTC.

V is TRBV6-4 and J is TRBJ2-7, with D unresolved. Between the trimmed V and J ends, which lost 4 bases and 3 bases, there was a span of 10 bases. Germline CDR1 is MRHNA and CDR2 is SNTAGT. The CDR3 sequence is 13 residues long. CDR3 in DNA: TGTGCCAGCAGTGTTGAAGGGAACTACGAGCAGTACTTC. This gives the protein CASSVEGNYEQYF.